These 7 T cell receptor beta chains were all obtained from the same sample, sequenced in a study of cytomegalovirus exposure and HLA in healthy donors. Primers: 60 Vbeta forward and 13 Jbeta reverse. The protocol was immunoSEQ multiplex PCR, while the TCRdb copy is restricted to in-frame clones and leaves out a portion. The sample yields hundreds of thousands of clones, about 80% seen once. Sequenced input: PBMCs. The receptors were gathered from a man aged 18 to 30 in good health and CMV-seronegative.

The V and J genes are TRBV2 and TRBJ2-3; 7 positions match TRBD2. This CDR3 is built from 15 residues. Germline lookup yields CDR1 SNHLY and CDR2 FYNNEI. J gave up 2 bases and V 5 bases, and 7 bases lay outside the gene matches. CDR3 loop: CASSRAGYLTDTQYF. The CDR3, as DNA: TGTGCCAGCAGTCGAGCGGGATACCTCACAGATACGCAGTATTTT.

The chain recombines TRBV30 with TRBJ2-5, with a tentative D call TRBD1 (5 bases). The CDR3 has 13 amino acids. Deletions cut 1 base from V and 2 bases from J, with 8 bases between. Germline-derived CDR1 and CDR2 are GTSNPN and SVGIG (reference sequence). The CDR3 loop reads CAWSAGQQETQYF. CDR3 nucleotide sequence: TGTGCCTGGAGTGCAGGGCAGCAAGAGACCCAGTACTTC.

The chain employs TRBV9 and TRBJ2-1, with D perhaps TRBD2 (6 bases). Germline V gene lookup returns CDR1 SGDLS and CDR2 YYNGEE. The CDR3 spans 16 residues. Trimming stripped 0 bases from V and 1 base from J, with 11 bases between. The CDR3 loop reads CASSVGGAGSYNEQFF. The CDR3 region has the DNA TGTGCCAGCAGCGTAGGAGGCGCGGGATCCTACAATGAGCAGTTCTTC.

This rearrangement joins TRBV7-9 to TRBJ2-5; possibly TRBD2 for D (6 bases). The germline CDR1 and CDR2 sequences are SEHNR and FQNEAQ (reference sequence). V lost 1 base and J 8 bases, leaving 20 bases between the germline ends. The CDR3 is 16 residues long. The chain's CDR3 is CASSLEVVAERGTQYF. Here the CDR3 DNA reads TGTGCCAGCAGCTTAGAGGTTGTAGCGGAAAGAGGTACCCAGTACTTC.

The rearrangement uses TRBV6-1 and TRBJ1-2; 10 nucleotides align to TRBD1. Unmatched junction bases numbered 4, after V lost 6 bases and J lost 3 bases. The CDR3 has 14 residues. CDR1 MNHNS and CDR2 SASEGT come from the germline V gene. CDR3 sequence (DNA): TGTGCCAGCAGGTGGACAGGGGGGCACTATGGCTACACCTTC. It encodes CASRWTGGHYGYTF.

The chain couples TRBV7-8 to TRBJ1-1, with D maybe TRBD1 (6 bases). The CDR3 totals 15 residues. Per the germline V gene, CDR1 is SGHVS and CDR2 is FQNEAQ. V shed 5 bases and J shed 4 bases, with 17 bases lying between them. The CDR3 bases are TGTGCCAGCAGCGCCTGGACAGAGAGAACCACTGAAGCTTTCTTT. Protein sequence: CASSAWTERTTEAFF.

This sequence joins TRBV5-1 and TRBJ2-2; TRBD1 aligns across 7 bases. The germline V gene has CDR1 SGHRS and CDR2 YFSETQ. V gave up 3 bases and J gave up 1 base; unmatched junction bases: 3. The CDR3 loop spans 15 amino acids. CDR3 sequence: CASSWGTENTGELFF. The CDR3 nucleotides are TGCGCCAGCAGCTGGGGGACAGAGAACACCGGGGAGCTGTTTTTT. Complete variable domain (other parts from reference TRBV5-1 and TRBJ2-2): KAGVTQTPRYLIKTRGQQVTLSCSPISGHRSVSWYQQTPGQGLQFLFEYFSETQRNKGNFPGRFSGRQFSNSRSEMNVSTLELGDSALYLCASSWGTENTGELFFGEGSRLTVL.